This note documents a single TCR beta chain sequence. Its antigen specificity is not known. No much larger clone exists at a distance of one base, and base qualities are not known. The immunoSEQ Assay, a bias-controlled multiplex PCR, was used to amplify TCRbeta CDR3 regions from genomic DNA. Turning to the authors' computational methods: The number of nucleated cells in each sample was estimated from the amplification of reference gene primers within the assay. Sequence reads were collapsed and filtered to measure the absolute abundance of every unique TCRbeta CDR3 rearrangement. For each sample, productive Simpson clonality was calculated as the square root of Simpson's diversity index across productive rearrangements. Imported from immuneACCESS, the table was reduced by TCRdb to in-frame sequences with V and J called. These copies leave out some clones; in studies compared against another copy, an unresolved V gene accounts for under half, and the cause of the remainder is not known. V, J and clone size derive from that table, while D and trimming were established from the DNA sequence. This sample holds roughly 250,000 clones; around 83% were observed only once. The ten largest clonotypes hold 7.4% of the sample.

The sample is drawn from a study of blood T cell repertoires in COVID-19 (TCRdb year 2020). Broadly, across the study: Samples from collaborators originated in the United States, Italy and Spain and spanned both the acute and convalescent phases of COVID-19. The material from the prospective study consisted of cDNA or gDNA derived from T cells, B-cell-depleted T cells, or PBMCs. Subjects who had been exposed to COVID-19, were actively infected with it, or had recovered from it provided the deeply sampled blood TCRbeta repertoires that made up the dataset. The repertoires were released in a freely available public database intended as a resource for research on the immune response to SARS-CoV-2. Samples came from the ongoing ImmuneRACE study (first 160 participants) plus 1,254 subjects from 6 global collaborators. The sample metadata nearly always contained a de-identified subject ID, COVID-19 status, age in years and sex. HLA class I and class II types, where available, came from metadata supplied by the sample provider rather than from assay-based typing.

The collaborating institutions used their own protocols to collect whole blood in K2EDTA tubes. For TCRbeta analysis, collaborators shipped samples as frozen whole blood, isolated PBMCs, or DNA extracted from either of those sample types. The germline V and J ends show losses of 5 bases and 2 bases respectively, and no gene match explains 6 bases of the junction. CDR3 length: 15 amino acids, cysteine to phenylalanine. Only CDR3 DNA remains: 45 bases, in frame from the first base. The germline V gene sets CDR1 to SGHTA and CDR2 to FQGNSA. General study outcomes and caveats: How much clinical and demographic metadata was included differed by source and by participant, and the metadata was provided uncurated.

The chain uses TRBV7-2 and TRBJ2-3; 8 junctional bases match TRBD2. The receptor was derived from a woman between 50 and 59 years old with acute or convalescent COVID-19. The sample was peripheral blood. The CDR3 protein: CASSLTSGYTDTQYF. The bases read TGTGCCAGCAGCCTAACTAGCGGATACACAGATACGCAGTATTTT.